The source of this TCR beta chain is a study of regulatory and conventional T cells in RAG deficiency. V trimming: 6 bases; J trimming: 5 bases; junction bases outside the gene matches: 10. The V gene's germline CDR1 is SGHNT and CDR2 YENEEA. The length of the CDR3 is 15 residues. Blood CD4+ CD25-high CD127-low regulatory T cells supplied the genomic DNA template. Using immunoSEQ multiplex PCR, the repertoire was profiled, and TCRdb retains in-frame clones only, with some absent. The top ten clones hold roughly 1.4% of a sample with approximately 10,000 clones, roughly 94% of them seen once. The same specimen was also included in a second study, on regulatory T cells. Per that paper: The primer mix had 52 TRBV and 13 TRBJ primers.

Source material: CD127- CD25+ CD4+ Tregs sorted from blood. V and J are TRBV11-3 and TRBJ2-5, with 9 positions matching TRBD1. The clonotype comes from a human donor in good health. CDR3 amino acids: CASRPNRGLGETQYF. Here the CDR3 DNA reads TGTGCCAGCAGACCGAACAGGGGGCTGGGGGAGACCCAGTACTTC.